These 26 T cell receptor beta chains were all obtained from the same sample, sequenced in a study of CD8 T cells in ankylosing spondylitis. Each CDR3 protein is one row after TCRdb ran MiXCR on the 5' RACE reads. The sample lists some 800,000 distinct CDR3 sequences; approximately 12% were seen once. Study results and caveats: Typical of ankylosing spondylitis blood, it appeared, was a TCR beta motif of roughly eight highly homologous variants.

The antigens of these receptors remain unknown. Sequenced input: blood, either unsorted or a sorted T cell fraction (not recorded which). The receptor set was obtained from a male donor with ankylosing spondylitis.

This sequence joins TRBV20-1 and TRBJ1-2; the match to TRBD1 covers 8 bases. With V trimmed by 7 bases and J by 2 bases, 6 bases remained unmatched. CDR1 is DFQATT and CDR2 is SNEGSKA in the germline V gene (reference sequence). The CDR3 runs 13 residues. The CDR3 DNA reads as TGCAGTGTTCTAGACAGGGGAAACTATGGCTACACCTTC. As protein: CSVLDRGNYGYTF.

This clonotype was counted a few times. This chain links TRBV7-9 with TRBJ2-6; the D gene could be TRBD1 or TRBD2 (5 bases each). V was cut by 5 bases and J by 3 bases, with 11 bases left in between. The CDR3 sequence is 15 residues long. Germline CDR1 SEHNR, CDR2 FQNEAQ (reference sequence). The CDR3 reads CASSPRDDGANVLTF. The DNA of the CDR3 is TGTGCCAGCAGCCCCAGGGACGATGGGGCCAACGTCCTGACTTTC.

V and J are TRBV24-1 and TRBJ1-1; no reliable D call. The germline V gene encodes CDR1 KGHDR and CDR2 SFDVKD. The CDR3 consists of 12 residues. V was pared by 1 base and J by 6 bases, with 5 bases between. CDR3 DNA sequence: TGTGCCACCAGTGATTTCGGAGCTGAAGCTTTCTTT. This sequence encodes CATSDFGAEAFF.

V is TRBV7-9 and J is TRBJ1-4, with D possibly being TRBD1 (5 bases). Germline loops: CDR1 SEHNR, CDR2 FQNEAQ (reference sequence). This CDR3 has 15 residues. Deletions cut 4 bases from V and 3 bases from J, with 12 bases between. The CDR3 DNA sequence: TGTGCCAGCAGCTGGGGGTTGCCGGCTAATGAAAAACTGTTTTTT. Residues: CASSWGLPANEKLFF.

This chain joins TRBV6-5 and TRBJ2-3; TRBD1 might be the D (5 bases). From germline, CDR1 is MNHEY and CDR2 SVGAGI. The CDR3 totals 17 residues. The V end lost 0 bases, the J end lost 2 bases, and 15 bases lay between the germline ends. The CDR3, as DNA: TGTGCCAGCAGTTACTCTCAAGGGGCCCTTATCACAGATACGCAGTATTTT. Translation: CASSYSQGALITDTQYF.

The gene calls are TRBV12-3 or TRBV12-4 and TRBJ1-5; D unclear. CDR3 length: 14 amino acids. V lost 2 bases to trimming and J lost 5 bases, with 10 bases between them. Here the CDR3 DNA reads TGTGCCAGCAGTTTAAGTCTTCGGTATCAGCCCCAGCATTTT. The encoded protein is CASSLSLRYQPQHF.

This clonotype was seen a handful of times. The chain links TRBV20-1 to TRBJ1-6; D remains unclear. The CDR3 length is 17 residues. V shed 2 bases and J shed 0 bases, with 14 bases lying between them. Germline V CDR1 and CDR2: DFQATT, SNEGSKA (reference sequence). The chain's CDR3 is CSARPRVLSSYNSPLHF. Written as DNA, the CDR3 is TGCAGTGCTAGACCCCGGGTACTGAGCTCCTATAATTCACCCCTCCACTTT.

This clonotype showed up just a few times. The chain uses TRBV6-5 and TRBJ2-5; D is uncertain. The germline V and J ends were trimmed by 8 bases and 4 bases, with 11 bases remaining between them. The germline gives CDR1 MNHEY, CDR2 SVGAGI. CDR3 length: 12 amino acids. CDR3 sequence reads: CASRGFGETQYF. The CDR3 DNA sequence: TGTGCCAGCCGCGGATTTGGAGAGACCCAGTACTTC.

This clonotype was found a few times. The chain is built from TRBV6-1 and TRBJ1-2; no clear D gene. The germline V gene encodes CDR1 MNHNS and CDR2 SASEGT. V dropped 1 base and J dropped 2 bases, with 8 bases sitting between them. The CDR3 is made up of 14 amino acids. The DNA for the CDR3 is TGTGCCAGCAGTGAAGAGGGATCAAACTATGGCTACACCTTC. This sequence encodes CASSEEGSNYGYTF.

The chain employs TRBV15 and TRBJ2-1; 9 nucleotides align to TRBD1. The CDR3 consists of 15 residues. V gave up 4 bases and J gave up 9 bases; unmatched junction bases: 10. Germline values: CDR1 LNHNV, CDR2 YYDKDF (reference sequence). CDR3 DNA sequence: TGTGCCACCAGCACCACCCCCGGGACAGGGATTGAGCAGTTCTTC. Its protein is CATSTTPGTGIEQFF.

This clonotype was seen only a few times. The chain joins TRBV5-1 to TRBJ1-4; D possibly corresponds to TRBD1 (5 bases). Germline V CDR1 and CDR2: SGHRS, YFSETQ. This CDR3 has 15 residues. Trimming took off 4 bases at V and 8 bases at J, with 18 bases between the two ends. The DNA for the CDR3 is TGCGCCAGCAGCCTGGGACCGACGGTCGAGGAAAAACTGTTTTTT. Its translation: CASSLGPTVEEKLFF.

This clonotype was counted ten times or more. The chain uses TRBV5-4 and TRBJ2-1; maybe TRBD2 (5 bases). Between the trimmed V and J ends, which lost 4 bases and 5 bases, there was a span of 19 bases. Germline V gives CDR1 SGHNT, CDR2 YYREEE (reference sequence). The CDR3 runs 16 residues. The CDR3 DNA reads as TGTGCCAGCAGCCCTGGGCGTGGGAGCCAAGACAATGAGCAGTTCTTC. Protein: CASSPGRGSQDNEQFF.

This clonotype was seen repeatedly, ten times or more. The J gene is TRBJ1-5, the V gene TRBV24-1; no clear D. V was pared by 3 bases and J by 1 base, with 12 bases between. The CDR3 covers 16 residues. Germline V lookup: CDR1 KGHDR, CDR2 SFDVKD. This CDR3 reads CATSDPSWASNQPQHF. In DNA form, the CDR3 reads TGTGCCACCAGTGATCCCTCTTGGGCAAGCAATCAGCCCCAGCATTTT.

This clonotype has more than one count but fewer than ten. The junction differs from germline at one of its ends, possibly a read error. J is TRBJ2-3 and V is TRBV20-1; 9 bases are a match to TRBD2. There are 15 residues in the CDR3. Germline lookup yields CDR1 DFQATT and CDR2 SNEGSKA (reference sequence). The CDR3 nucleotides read TGCAGTGTTAGAGAGCCTAGCGGGGGCACAGATACGCAGTATTTT. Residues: CSVREPSGGTDTQYF.

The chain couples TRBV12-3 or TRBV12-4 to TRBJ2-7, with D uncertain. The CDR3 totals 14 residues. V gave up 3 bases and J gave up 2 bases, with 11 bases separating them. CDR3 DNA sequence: TGTGCCAGCAGTTTTATCCGCCTACCCTACGAGCAGTACTTC. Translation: CASSFIRLPYEQYF.

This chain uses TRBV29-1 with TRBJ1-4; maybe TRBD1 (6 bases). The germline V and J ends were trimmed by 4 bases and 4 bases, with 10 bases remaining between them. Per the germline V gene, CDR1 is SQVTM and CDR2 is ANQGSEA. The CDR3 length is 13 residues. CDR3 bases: TGCAGCGTTGCGGACAGAAATAATGAAAAACTGTTTTTT. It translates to CSVADRNNEKLFF.

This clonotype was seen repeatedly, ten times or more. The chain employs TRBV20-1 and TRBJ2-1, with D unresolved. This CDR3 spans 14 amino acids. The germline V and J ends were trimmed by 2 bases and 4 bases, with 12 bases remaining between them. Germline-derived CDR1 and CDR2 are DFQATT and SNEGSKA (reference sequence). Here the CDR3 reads CSARPENRYNEQFF. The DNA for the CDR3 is TGCAGTGCTAGACCAGAAAATCGTTACAATGAGCAGTTCTTC.

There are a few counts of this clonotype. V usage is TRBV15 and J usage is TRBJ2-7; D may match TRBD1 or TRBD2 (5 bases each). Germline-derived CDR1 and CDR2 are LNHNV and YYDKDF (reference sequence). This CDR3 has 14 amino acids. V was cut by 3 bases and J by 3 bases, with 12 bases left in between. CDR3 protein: CATSSGTTLYEQYF. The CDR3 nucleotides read TGTGCCACCAGCAGCGGGACGACCCTCTACGAGCAGTACTTC. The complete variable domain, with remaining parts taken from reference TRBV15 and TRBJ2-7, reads DAMVIQNPRYQVTQFGKPVTLSCSQTLNHNVMYWYQQKSSQAPKLLFHYYDKDFNNEADTPDNFQSRRPNTSFCFLDIRSPGLGDTAMYLCATSSGTTLYEQYFGPGTRLTVT.

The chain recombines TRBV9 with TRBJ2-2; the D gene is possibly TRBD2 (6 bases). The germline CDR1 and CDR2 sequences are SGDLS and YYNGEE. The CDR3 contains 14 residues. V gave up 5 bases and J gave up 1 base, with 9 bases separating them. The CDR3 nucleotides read TGTGCCAGCAGGATAGCGGTGAACACCGGGGAGCTGTTTTTT. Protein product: CASRIAVNTGELFF.

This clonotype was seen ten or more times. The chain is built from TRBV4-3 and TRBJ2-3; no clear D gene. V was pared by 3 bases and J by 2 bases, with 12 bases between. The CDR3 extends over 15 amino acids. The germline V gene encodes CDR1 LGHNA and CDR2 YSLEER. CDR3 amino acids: CASSQAESHTDTQYF. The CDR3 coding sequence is TGCGCCAGCAGCCAGGCCGAGTCCCACACAGATACGCAGTATTTT.

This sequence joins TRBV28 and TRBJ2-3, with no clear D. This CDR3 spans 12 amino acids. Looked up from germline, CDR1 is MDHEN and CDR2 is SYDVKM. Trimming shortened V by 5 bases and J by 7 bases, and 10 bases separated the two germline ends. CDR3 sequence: CASSRYSHTQYF. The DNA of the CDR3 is TGTGCCAGCAGTCGTTACAGTCATACGCAGTATTTT.

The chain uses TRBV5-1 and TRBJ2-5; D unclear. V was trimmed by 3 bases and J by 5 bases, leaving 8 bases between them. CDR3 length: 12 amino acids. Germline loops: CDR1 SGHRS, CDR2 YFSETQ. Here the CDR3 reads CASSSGFETQYF. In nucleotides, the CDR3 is TGCGCCAGCAGCTCCGGGTTTGAGACCCAGTACTTC.

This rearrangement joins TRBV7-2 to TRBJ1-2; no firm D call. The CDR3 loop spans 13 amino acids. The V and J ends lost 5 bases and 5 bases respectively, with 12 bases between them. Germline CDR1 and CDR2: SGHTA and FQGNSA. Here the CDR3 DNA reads TGTGCCAGCAGCCCTTCTACGACATATGGCTACACCTTC. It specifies CASSPSTTYGYTF.

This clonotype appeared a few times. The CDR3 nucleotides read TGTGCCAGCGAGCTGGTCGCGGGAGGGCCGAAGGAGCAGTTCTTC. This sequence encodes CASELVAGGPKEQFF. The genes are TRBV11-2 and TRBJ2-1; 9 bases are shared with TRBD2. CDR3 length equals 15 residues. Germline V gives CDR1 SGHAT, CDR2 FQNNGV. The trim removed 8 bases at V and 10 bases at J, leaving 15 bases unmatched.

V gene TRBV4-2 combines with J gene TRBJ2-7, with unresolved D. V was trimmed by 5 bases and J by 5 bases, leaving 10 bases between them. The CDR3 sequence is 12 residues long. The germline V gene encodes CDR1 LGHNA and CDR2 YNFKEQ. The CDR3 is CASSSNLHEQYF. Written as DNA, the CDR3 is TGTGCCAGCAGCTCAAATCTTCACGAGCAGTACTTC.

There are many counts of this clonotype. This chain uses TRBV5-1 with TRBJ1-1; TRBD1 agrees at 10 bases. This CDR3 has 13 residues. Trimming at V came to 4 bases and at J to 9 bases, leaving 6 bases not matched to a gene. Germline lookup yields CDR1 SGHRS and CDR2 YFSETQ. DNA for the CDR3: TGCGCCAGCAGCGTTGGACAGGGGGGTAAAGCTTTCTTT. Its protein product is CASSVGQGGKAFF.